This is a list of T cell receptor beta chains from one sample in a study of T cells after yellow fever vaccination. Each CDR3 protein gets one entry after TCRdb re-called the 5' RACE reads with MiXCR. The sample lists over 70,000 distinct CDR3 sequences, roughly 7.4% occurring once. The sequencing used CD8+ T cells sorted from PBMCs, collected on the day of the yellow fever booster vaccination. Every receptor here comes from a man younger than 40 who received the YFV17D yellow fever vaccine. CDR3s include the opening cysteine and the closing phenylalanine or tryptophan. The D gene is left open where the match is weak. Size is omitted from some rows. Given values are once, few, many or a class for expanded clones.

>TRBV7-7|.|TRBJ2-3|.
CASSCRWGGASLWTDTQYF
TGTGCCAGCAGCTGTCGGTGGGGGGGCGCATCACTCTGGACAGATACGCAGTATTTT
>TRBV4-2|TRBD2|TRBJ2-7|.
CASSQGLAGGIAYEQYF
TGTGCCAGCAGCCAAGGCCTAGCGGGAGGGATTGCCTACGAGCAGTACTTC
>TRBV14|.|TRBJ2-1|.
CATSQETEQFF
TGTGCCACCAGCCAAGAAACAGAGCAGTTCTTC
>TRBV24-1|TRBD1|TRBJ2-1|few
CATSDPGQGAYEQFF
TGTGCCACCAGTGATCCGGGACAGGGGGCCTATGAGCAGTTCTTC
>TRBV5-6|.|TRBJ2-7|many
CASSLTGSYEQYF
TGTGCCAGCAGCTTGACAGGCTCCTACGAGCAGTACTTC
>TRBV7-6|.|TRBJ2-3|.
CASSFGGGRDYSDTQYF
TGTGCCAGCAGCTTCGGAGGGGGGCGGGACTATTCAGATACGCAGTATTTT
>TRBV7-8|.|TRBJ2-7|few
CASSPKESYYEQYF
TGTGCCAGCAGCCCCAAAGAGTCTTACTACGAGCAGTACTTC
>TRBV7-9|TRBD2|TRBJ2-1|few
CASTFSGNYNEQFF
TGTGCCAGCACCTTTAGCGGGAACTACAATGAGCAGTTCTTC
>TRBV20-1|TRBD2|TRBJ2-7|few
CSAEARTSGMYEQYF
TGCAGTGCCGAGGCCCGAACTAGCGGGATGTACGAGCAGTACTTC
>TRBV5-1|TRBD1|TRBJ2-1|few
CASSLGQGDDEQFF
TGCGCCAGCAGCTTGGGACAGGGGGATGATGAGCAGTTCTTC
>TRBV6-2/TRBV6-3|.|TRBJ1-2|few
CATHLGTWGYTF
TGTGCCACCCACCTCGGAACATGGGGCTACACCTTC
>TRBV7-6|.|TRBJ2-2|.
CASSLAEASTGELFF
TGTGCCAGCAGCTTAGCCGAGGCGAGCACCGGGGAGCTGTTTTTT
>TRBV20-1|TRBD1|TRBJ2-3|many
CSASWGQGVVDTQYF
TGCAGTGCTAGTTGGGGACAGGGGGTCGTAGATACGCAGTATTTT
>TRBV11-2|.|TRBJ2-7|.
CASSLVGPSPYEQYF
TGTGCCAGCAGCTTAGTCGGCCCCAGTCCCTACGAGCAGTACTTC
>TRBV10-1|TRBD2|TRBJ2-3|.
CASSEGSGSLTRTDTQYF
TGCGCCAGCAGTGAGGGTAGCGGGAGTCTCACCCGCACAGATACGCAGTATTTT
>TRBV18|.|TRBJ2-3|.
CASSPVGGPQDTQYF
TGTGCCAGCTCACCAGTCGGGGGGCCACAAGATACGCAGTATTTT
>TRBV20-1|TRBD2|TRBJ2-2|many
CSASSLAEWDTGELFF
TGCAGTGCTAGCTCTCTAGCGGAGTGGGACACCGGGGAGCTGTTTTTT
>TRBV27|.|TRBJ2-2|.
CASSLGTGGNTGELFF
TGTGCCAGCAGTTTAGGGACTGGAGGGAACACCGGGGAGCTGTTTTTT
>TRBV20-1|TRBD2|TRBJ2-3|.
CSALGLAGGPLVDTQYF
TGCAGTGCCCTGGGACTAGCGGGAGGGCCCCTGGTAGATACGCAGTATTTT
>TRBV4-3|.|TRBJ2-7|many
CASSQESIDFPAYEQYF
TGCGCCAGCAGCCAGGAATCTATTGACTTCCCGGCCTACGAGCAGTACTTC
>TRBV9|.|TRBJ2-1|.
CASSAPGYNEQFF
TGTGCCAGCAGCGCCCCCGGCTACAATGAGCAGTTCTTC
>TRBV5-1|.|TRBJ2-4|few
CASSFTDTVAKNIQYF
TGCGCCAGCAGCTTTACTGACACGGTAGCCAAAAACATTCAGTACTTC
>TRBV25-1|.|TRBJ2-2|many
CASSDGRANTGELFF
TGTGCCAGCAGTGATGGCAGAGCGAACACCGGGGAGCTGTTTTTT
>TRBV5-1|.|TRBJ2-1|.
CASSLGDSTYNEQFF
TGCGCCAGCAGCCTCGGGGACTCTACGTACAATGAGCAGTTCTTC
>TRBV7-2|.|TRBJ2-7|many
CASSPPGRTYEQYF
TGTGCCAGCAGCCCACCAGGGCGGACCTACGAGCAGTACTTC
>TRBV7-2|TRBD1|TRBJ2-7|few
CASSLVSGGGYEQYF
TGTGCCAGCAGCTTAGTGTCAGGGGGCGGGTACGAGCAGTACTTC
>TRBV5-4|TRBD1|TRBJ2-5|few
CASSLETGDLGETQYF
TGTGCCAGCAGCTTGGAGACAGGGGATTTGGGAGAGACCCAGTACTTC
>TRBV11-2|.|TRBJ2-3|many
CASSLDIAPDTQYF
TGTGCCAGCAGCTTAGATATAGCCCCAGATACGCAGTATTTT
>TRBV10-2|TRBD2|TRBJ2-1|.
CAISEAELASRANEQFF
TGCGCCATCAGTGAGGCTGAACTAGCGTCGAGGGCCAATGAGCAGTTCTTC
>TRBV24-1|.|TRBJ2-1|few
CATRLGTQSYNEQFF
TGTGCCACCAGGCTGGGGACCCAATCCTACAATGAGCAGTTCTTC
>TRBV19|.|TRBJ2-7|few
CASTPGTLGSYEQYF
TGTGCCAGTACCCCCGGGACTCTCGGCTCCTACGAGCAGTACTTC
>TRBV14|TRBD1|TRBJ2-7|few
CASSYRDSYYEQYF
TGTGCCAGCAGCTACCGGGACAGCTACTACGAGCAGTACTTC
>TRBV30|TRBD1|TRBJ2-5|few
CAWSGWTGLGGETQYF
TGTGCCTGGAGTGGGTGGACAGGCCTGGGTGGAGAGACCCAGTACTTC
>TRBV2|.|TRBJ2-3|.
CASMASASSTDTQYF
TGTGCCAGCATGGCGTCAGCTTCTAGCACAGATACGCAGTATTTT
>TRBV20-1|TRBD1|TRBJ2-1|.
CSAHRTGSSYNEQFF
TGCAGTGCTCATCGGACAGGGAGCTCCTACAATGAGCAGTTCTTC
>TRBV15|TRBD2|TRBJ2-7|.
CATSGGLGALEQYF
TGTGCCACCAGCGGAGGACTAGGAGCCCTGGAGCAGTACTTC
>TRBV20-1|.|TRBJ2-1|.
CSASESGKISYNEQFF
TGCAGTGCTAGTGAGTCTGGCAAGATCTCCTACAATGAGCAGTTCTTC
>TRBV29-1|.|TRBJ2-7|.
CSVGEGAYEQYF
TGCAGCGTTGGGGAGGGGGCTTACGAGCAGTACTTC
>TRBV4-3|.|TRBJ2-7|many
CASSQFQGSYEQYF
TGCGCCAGCAGCCAATTTCAGGGCTCCTACGAGCAGTACTTC
>TRBV18|TRBD2|TRBJ2-1|.
CASSTTSGAAYNEQFF
TGTGCCAGCTCAACGACTAGCGGGGCCGCCTACAATGAGCAGTTCTTC
>TRBV4-1|.|TRBJ2-5|.
CASSQKVAAQETQYF
TGCGCCAGCAGCCAGAAAGTAGCGGCACAAGAGACCCAGTACTTC